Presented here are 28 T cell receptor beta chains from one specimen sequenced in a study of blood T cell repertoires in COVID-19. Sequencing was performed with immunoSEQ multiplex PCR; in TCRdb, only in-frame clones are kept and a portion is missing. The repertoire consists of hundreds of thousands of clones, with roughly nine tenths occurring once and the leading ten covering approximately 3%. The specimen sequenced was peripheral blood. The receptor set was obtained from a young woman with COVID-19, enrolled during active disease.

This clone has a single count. The CDR3 protein is CASSGTGTGSANYGYTF. CDR3 DNA: TGTGCCAGCAGCGGAACCGGGACAGGGTCAGCTAACTATGGCTACACCTTC. J is TRBJ1-2 and V is TRBV9; TRBD1 matches at 9 bases. The V gene's germline CDR1 is SGDLS and CDR2 YYNGEE. V dropped 3 bases and J dropped 0; count of bases not matched to a gene: 9. The CDR3 extends over 17 amino acids.

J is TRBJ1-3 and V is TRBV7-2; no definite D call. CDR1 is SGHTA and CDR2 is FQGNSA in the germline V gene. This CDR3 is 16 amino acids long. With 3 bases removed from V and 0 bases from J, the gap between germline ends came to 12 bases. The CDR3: CASSLSDSSSGNTIYF. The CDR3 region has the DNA TGTGCCAGCAGCTTGTCCGACTCGAGCTCTGGAAACACCATATATTTT.

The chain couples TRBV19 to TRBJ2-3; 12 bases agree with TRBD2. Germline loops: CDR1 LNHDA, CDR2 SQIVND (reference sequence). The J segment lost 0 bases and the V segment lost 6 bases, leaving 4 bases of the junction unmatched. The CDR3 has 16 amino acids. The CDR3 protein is CASSRTSGDSTDTQYF. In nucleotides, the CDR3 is TGTGCCAGTAGCCGGACTAGCGGGGATAGCACAGATACGCAGTATTTT.

CDR3 bases: TGTGCCAGCAGTTATCAGCGGGAGGGCTACAATGAGCAGTTCTTC. Its translation is CASSYQREGYNEQFF. The chain links TRBV6-2 or TRBV6-3 to TRBJ2-1; 10 bases are shared with TRBD2. The V segment lost 3 bases and the J segment 3 bases; nucleotides outside the gene matches: 2. There are 15 residues in the CDR3. Looked up from germline, CDR1 is MNHEY and CDR2 is SVGEGT.

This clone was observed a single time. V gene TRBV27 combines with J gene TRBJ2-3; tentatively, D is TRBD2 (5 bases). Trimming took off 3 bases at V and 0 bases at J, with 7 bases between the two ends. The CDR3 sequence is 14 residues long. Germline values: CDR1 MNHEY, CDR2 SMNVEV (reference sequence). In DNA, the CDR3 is TGTGCCAGCAGTTTCGGGATTAGCACAGATACGCAGTATTTT. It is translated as CASSFGISTDTQYF.

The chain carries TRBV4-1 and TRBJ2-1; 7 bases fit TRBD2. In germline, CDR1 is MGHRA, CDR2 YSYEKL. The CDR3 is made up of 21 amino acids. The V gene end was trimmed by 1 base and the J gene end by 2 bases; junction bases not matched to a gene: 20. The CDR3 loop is CASSQGGSPAPSGGAYNEQFF. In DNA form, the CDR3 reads TGCGCCAGCAGCCAAGGAGGATCCCCCGCGCCTAGCGGCGGAGCCTACAATGAGCAGTTCTTC.

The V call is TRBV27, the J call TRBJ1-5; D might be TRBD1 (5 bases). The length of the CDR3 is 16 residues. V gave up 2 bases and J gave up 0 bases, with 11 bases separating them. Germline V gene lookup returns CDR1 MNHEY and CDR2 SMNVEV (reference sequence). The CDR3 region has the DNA TGTGCCAGCAGTTTAGGGGCGTATTATAGCAATCAGCCCCAGCATTTT. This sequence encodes CASSLGAYYSNQPQHF.

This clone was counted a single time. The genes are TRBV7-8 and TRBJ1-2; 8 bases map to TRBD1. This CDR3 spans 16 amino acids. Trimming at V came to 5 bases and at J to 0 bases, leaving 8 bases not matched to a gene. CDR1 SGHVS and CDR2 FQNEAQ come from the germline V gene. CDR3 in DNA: TGTGCCAGCAGCCCCGGGACAGGAAAAGCTAACTATGGCTACACCTTC. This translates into CASSPGTGKANYGYTF.

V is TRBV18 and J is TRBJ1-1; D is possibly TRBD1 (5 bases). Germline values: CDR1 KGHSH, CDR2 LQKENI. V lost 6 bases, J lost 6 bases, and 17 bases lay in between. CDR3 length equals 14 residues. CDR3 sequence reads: CASSKASRDAEAFF. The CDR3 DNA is TGTGCCAGCTCCAAAGCCAGCAGGGATGCTGAAGCTTTCTTT.

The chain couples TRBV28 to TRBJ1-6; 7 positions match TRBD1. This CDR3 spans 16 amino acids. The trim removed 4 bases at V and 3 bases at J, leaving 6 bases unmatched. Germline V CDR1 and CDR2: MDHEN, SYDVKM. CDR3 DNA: TGTGCCAGCAGTTCGGGACAGTTTATCTATAATTCACCCCTCCACTTT. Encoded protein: CASSSGQFIYNSPLHF.

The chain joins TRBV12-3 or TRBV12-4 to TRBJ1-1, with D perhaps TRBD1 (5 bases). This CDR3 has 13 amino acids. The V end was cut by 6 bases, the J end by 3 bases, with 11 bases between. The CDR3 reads CASSSSGDTEAFF. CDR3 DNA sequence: TGTGCCAGCAGCTCATCGGGGGACACTGAAGCTTTCTTT.

Here the CDR3 DNA reads TGTGCCAGCGCCAGGGAGGGGAACACTGAAGCTTTCTTT. It is translated as CASAREGNTEAFF. This chain uses TRBV6-5 with TRBJ1-1; D is perhaps TRBD1 (5 bases). Trimming cost V 8 bases and J 1 base, with 11 bases left between them. CDR3 length: 13 residues. CDR1 and CDR2 (germline): MNHEY, SVGAGI.

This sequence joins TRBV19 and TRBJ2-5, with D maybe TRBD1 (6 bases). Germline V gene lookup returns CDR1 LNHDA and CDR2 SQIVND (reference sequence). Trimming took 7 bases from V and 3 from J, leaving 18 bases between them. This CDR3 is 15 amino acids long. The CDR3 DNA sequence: TGTGCCAGTACCGACCCAGGGGAAGGAAAAGAGACCCAGTACTTC. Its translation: CASTDPGEGKETQYF.

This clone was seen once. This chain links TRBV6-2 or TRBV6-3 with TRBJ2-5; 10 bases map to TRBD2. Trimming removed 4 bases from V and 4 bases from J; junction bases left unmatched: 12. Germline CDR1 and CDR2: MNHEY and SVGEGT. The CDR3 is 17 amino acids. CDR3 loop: CASSLGLAGDRGETQYF. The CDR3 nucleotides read TGTGCCAGCAGTTTGGGTCTAGCGGGGGATCGAGGAGAGACCCAGTACTTC.

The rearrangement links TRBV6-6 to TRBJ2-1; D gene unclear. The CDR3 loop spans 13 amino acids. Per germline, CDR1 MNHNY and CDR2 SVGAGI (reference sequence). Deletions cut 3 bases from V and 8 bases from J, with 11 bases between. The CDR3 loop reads CASSYNFFDEQFF. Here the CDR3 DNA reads TGTGCCAGCAGTTATAATTTTTTCGATGAGCAGTTCTTC.

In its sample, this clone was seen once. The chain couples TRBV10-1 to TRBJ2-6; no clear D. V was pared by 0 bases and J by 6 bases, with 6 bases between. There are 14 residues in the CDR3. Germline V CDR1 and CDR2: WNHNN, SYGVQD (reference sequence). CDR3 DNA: TGCGCCAGCAGTGAGTCCGGAGCGGCCAACGTCCTGACTTTC. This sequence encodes CASSESGAANVLTF.

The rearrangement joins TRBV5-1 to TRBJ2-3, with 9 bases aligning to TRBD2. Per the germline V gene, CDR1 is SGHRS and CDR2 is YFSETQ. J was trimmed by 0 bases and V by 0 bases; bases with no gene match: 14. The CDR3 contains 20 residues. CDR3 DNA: TGCGCCAGCAGCTTGGTGCCCCCCCGGCTAGCGGGAATTAGCACAGATACGCAGTATTTT. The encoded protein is CASSLVPPRLAGISTDTQYF.

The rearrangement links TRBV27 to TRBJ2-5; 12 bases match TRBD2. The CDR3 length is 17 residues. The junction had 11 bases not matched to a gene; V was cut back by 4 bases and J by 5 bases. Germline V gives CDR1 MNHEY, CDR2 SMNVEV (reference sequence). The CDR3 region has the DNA TGTGCCAGCAGTTCCCCATACGTTCTAGCGGGGGGGGAGACCCAGTACTTC. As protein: CASSSPYVLAGGETQYF.

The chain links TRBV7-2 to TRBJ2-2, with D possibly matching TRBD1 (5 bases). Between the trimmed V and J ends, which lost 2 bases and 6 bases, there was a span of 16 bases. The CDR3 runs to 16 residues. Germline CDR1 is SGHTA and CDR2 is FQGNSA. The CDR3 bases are TGTGCCAGCAGCTTAAGCAGGGATGCCAGGGCCGGGGAGCTGTTTTTT. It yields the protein CASSLSRDARAGELFF.

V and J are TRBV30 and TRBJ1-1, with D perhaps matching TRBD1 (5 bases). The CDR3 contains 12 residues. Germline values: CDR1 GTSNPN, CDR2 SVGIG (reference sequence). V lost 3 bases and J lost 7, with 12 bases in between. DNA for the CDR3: TGTGCCTGGAGACAAACAGGCGGTGAAGCTTTCTTT. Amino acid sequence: CAWRQTGGEAFF.

The CDR3 nucleotides are TGTGCCAGTAGTGGACGACTGACAGCTCACTATGGCTACACCTTC. Amino acid sequence: CASSGRLTAHYGYTF. The chain recombines TRBV19 with TRBJ1-2, with D perhaps TRBD1 (5 bases). The CDR3 loop spans 15 amino acids. The germline V and J ends were trimmed by 5 bases and 3 bases, with 16 bases remaining between them. Germline assignment: CDR1 LNHDA and CDR2 SQIVND (reference sequence).

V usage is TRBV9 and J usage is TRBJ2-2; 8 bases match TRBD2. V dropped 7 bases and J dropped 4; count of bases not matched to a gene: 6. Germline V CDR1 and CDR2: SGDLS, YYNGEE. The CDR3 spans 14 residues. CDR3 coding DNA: TGTGCCAGCGGCGCTAGCGGGTCCACCGGGGAGCTGTTTTTT. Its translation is CASGASGSTGELFF. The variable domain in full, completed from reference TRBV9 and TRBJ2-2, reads DSGVTQTPKHLITATGQRVTLRCSPRSGDLSVYWYQQSLDQGLQFLIQYYNGEERAKGNILERFSAQQFPDLHSELNLSSLELGDSALYFCASGASGSTGELFFGEGSRLTVL.

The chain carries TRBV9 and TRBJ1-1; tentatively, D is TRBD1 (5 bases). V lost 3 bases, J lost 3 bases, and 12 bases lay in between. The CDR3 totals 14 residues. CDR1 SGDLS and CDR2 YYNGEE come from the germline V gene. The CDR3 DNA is TGTGCCAGCAGCGGTCGGGACTCACACACTGAAGCTTTCTTT. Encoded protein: CASSGRDSHTEAFF.

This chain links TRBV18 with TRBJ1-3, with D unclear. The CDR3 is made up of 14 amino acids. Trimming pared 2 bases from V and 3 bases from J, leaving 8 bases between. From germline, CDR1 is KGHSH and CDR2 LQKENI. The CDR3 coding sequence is TGTGCCAGCTCACCATTGGGGAGTGGAAACACCATATATTTT. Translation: CASSPLGSGNTIYF.

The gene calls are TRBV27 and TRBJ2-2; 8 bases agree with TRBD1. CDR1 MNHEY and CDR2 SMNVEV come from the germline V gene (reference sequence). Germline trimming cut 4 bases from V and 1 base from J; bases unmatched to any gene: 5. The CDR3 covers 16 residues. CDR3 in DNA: TGTGCCAGCAGTTCCCGGACAGGGAAGAACACCGGGGAGCTGTTTTTT. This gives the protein CASSSRTGKNTGELFF.

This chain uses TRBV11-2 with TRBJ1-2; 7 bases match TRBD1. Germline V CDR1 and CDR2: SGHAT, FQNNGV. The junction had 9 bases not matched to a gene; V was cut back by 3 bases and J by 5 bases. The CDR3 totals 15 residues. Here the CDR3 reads CASSLLPGQLYGYTF. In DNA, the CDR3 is TGTGCCAGCAGCTTGCTACCGGGACAGCTATATGGCTACACCTTC.

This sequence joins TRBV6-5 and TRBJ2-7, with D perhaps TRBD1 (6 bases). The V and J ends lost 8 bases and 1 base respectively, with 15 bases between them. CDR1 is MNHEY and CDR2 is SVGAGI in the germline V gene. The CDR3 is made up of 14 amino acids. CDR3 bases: TGTGCCAGCTCTTCCCACAGGGCTTCCTACGAGCAGTACTTC. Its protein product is CASSSHRASYEQYF.

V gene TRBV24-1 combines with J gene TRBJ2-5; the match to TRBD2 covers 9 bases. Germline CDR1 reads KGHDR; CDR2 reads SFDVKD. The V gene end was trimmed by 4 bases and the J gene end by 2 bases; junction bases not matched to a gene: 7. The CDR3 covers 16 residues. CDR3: CATSDQIAGEQETQYF. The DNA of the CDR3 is TGTGCCACCAGTGACCAAATAGCGGGAGAGCAAGAGACCCAGTACTTC.